These 13 T cell receptor beta chains were all obtained from the same sample, sequenced in a study of cytomegalovirus exposure and HLA in healthy donors. A multiplex PCR was run with 60 Vbeta primers and 13 Jbeta primers. Data came from immunoSEQ multiplex PCR; TCRdb stores just in-frame clones and leaves some out. The sample lists about 190,000 clones; 65% to 90% were seen once. The sample was PBMCs. The receptor set was obtained from a middle-aged man in good health and CMV-seropositive.

The J gene is TRBJ1-2, the V gene TRBV7-3; TRBD1 might be the D (6 bases). The CDR3 has 13 amino acids. V was pared by 3 bases and J by 8 bases, with 13 bases between. Germline-derived CDR1 and CDR2 are SGHTA and FQGTGA. The CDR3 region has the DNA TGTGCCAGCAGCTTTGGGGGGGGGCGGGGCTACACCTTC. It specifies CASSFGGGRGYTF.

The V and J genes are TRBV28 and TRBJ1-5; 7 nucleotides align to TRBD1. Germline-derived CDR1 and CDR2 are MDHEN and SYDVKM. J was trimmed by 4 bases and V by 7 bases; bases with no gene match: 10. CDR3 length: 15 amino acids. The CDR3 bases are TGTGCCAGCACCCGAAGGGGACAGCCGAATCAGCCCCAGCATTTT. This codes for CASTRRGQPNQPQHF. The complete variable domain, with remaining parts taken from reference TRBV28 and TRBJ1-5, reads DVKVTQSSRYLVKRTGEKVFLECVQDMDHENMFWYRQDPGLGLRLIYFSYDVKMKEKGDIPEGYSVSREKKERFSLILESASTNQTSMYLCASTRRGQPNQPQHFGDGTRLSIL.

The chain carries TRBV19 and TRBJ2-5; TRBD1 agrees at 7 bases. Unmatched junction bases numbered 9, after V lost 4 bases and J lost 7 bases. This CDR3 has 14 amino acids. Per germline, CDR1 LNHDA and CDR2 SQIVND (reference sequence). The CDR3 reads CASSTTGPGGTQYF. The CDR3 nucleotides read TGTGCCAGTAGTACGACAGGGCCAGGGGGGACCCAGTACTTC.

The rearrangement joins TRBV10-2 to TRBJ2-2, with TRBD1 matching over 9 bases. Germline V gives CDR1 WSHSY, CDR2 SAAADI. The CDR3 sequence is 16 residues long. Germline trimming cut 5 bases from V and 6 bases from J; bases unmatched to any gene: 10. The CDR3 sequence: CASSLGQGWLAGELFF. In DNA, the CDR3 is TGCGCCAGCAGTCTCGGACAGGGGTGGTTGGCCGGGGAGCTGTTTTTT.

V usage is TRBV7-9 and J usage is TRBJ2-1; the match to TRBD2 covers 11 bases. CDR1 and CDR2 from the germline V gene are SEHNR and FQNEAQ (reference sequence). The CDR3 contains 15 residues. V gave up 6 bases and J gave up 1 base; unmatched junction bases: 2. The CDR3 here is CASRPSGGSYNEQFF. The CDR3 coding sequence is TGTGCCAGCAGACCTAGCGGGGGGTCCTACAATGAGCAGTTCTTC.

The rearrangement links TRBV4-3 to TRBJ2-1; 7 bases are a match to TRBD2. CDR1 LGHNA and CDR2 YSLEER come from the germline V gene. The CDR3 totals 17 residues. The ends lost 0 bases at V and 3 bases at J; junction bases unmatched: 8. CDR3 loop: CASSQDVGSGVYNEQFF. As DNA, the CDR3 is TGCGCCAGCAGCCAAGATGTAGGGAGCGGGGTCTACAATGAGCAGTTCTTC.

The chain employs TRBV1 and TRBJ1-3. TRBV1 is a pseudogene locus. There are 19 residues in the CDR3. CDR3 sequence (DNA): TGCACCAGCAGCCACTCCCGGGGGAAAGGGCCCGCGCCAGGAAACACCATATATTTT. Its protein is CTSSHSRGKGPAPGNTIYF.

Here the CDR3 DNA reads TGTGCCAGCCGACAAGGGGCTGGCTACACCTTC. Translating gives CASRQGAGYTF. V and J are TRBV6-5 and TRBJ1-2, with a possible D match to TRBD1 (5 bases). The germline V and J ends were trimmed by 8 bases and 7 bases, with 11 bases remaining between them. This CDR3 is 11 amino acids long. Germline values: CDR1 MNHEY, CDR2 SVGAGI.

This clone was recorded once. This chain uses TRBV7-2 with TRBJ1-3; D gene unclear. The CDR3 has 16 residues. The V gene lost 1 base and the J gene lost 0 bases, with 10 bases spanning the gap. The germline gives CDR1 SGHTA, CDR2 FQGNSA. CDR3 sequence: CASSLGAGLSGNTIYF. CDR3 DNA sequence: TGTGCCAGCAGCTTAGGGGCAGGCCTCTCTGGAAACACCATATATTTT.

Remarks on this clone: Other nucleotide sequences in the sample specify the same CDR3. The chain employs TRBV6-1 and TRBJ1-2; D remains unclear. The V end was cut by 10 bases, the J end by 4 bases, with 16 bases between. Germline V CDR1 and CDR2: MNHNS, SASEGT. CDR3 length: 13 residues. The CDR3 reads CATNLLRGYGYTF. DNA of the CDR3: TGTGCCACTAATTTGCTGCGCGGCTATGGCTACACCTTC.

Points on this clone: At one boundary the junction diverges from the germline segment, which might be a read error. The chain carries TRBV6-5 and TRBJ2-5; TRBD2 matches at 7 bases. The J call may not be correct, given that the DNA end is closer to TRBJ2-7. CDR1 and CDR2 from the germline V gene are MNHEY and SVGAGI. This CDR3 region has 14 residues. The CDR3 protein is CASTYGGTSYEQYF. As DNA, the CDR3 is TGTGCCAGCACTTACGGGGGGACCTCCTACGAGCAGTACTTC.

In nucleotides, the CDR3 is TGTGCCAGCAGCACAGCGGGGGGGCACAATGAGCAGTTCTTC. Protein sequence: CASSTAGGHNEQFF. The chain is built from TRBV6-1 and TRBJ2-1; 10 bases line up with TRBD2. The V gene end was trimmed by 6 bases and the J gene end by 5 bases; junction bases not matched to a gene: 4. The CDR3 totals 14 residues. Germline V gene data show CDR1 as MNHNS and CDR2 as SASEGT.

In DNA form, the CDR3 reads TGTGCCAGCAGTTACTCGATCGGGGAAACTCAGCCCCAGCATTTT. Amino acids: CASSYSIGETQPQHF. The chain recombines TRBV6-5 with TRBJ1-5, with unresolved D. The V and J ends lost 0 bases and 6 bases respectively, with 12 bases between them. Germline-derived CDR1 and CDR2 are MNHEY and SVGAGI. The CDR3 runs 15 residues.